This T cell receptor beta chain was observed in a study of shared clonotypes between healthy human individuals. Assay used: immunoSEQ multiplex PCR; TCRdb lists only in-frame clones, some missing. The table lists about 1.5 million clones, 95% to 99% of them singletons, with 0.45% in the top ten. This CDR3 is built from 15 residues. Trimming took 4 bases from V and 2 from J; bases not matched to a gene: 8. The germline V gene encodes CDR1 SGDLS and CDR2 YYNGEE. The genes are TRBV9 and TRBJ1-1; TRBD1 matches 7 bases. The receptor was derived from a man aged 25-45 years in good health. Sequencing was carried out using naive CD4+ T cells sorted from blood. As to subset: CD45RA+ positively selected. CDR3 bases: TGTGCCAGCAGCCCCTGGGCAGGGGGTAACACTGAAGCTTTCTTT. Protein product: CASSPWAGGNTEAFF.